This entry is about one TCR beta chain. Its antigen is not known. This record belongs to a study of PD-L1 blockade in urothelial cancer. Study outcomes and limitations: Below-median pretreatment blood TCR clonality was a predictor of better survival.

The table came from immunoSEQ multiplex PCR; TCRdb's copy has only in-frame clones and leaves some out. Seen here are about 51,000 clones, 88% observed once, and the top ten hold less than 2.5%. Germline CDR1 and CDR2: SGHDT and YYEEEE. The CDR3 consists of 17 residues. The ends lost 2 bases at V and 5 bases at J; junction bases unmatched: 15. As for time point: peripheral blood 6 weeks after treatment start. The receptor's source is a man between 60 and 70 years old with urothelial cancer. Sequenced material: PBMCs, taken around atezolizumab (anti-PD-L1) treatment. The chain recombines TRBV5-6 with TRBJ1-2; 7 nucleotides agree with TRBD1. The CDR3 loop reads CASSFRLTGIDGYGYTF. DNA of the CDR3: TGTGCCAGCAGCTTCAGATTGACAGGGATTGATGGATATGGCTACACCTTC.